This record covers a single TCR beta chain. The target antigen is unknown. Germline CDR1 reads DFQATT; CDR2 reads SNEGSKA (reference sequence). The V gene end was trimmed by 1 base and the J gene end by 0 bases; junction bases not matched to a gene: 9. The CDR3 has 17 amino acids. The sample originates from a study of T cell repertoires in cytomegalovirus infection. In TCRdb, the reads were re-called with MiXCR into one record per CDR3 protein. In the table there are hundreds of thousands of distinct CDR3 sequences, roughly a third of which are singletons. Study-level results: CMV-specific TCR beta clonotypes restricted by HLA-C were the ones dominating the ex vivo response.

The chain links TRBV20-1 to TRBJ2-7; 10 bases agree with TRBD1. Sequenced material: cultured PBMCs, taken from culture after CMV antigen stimulation. The sequence was collected from a human donor in good health (CMV status not recorded). Some clones in this sample may be carry-over from other donors' samples. CDR3 sequence (DNA): TGCAGTGCTAGAGGGTGGTGGACAGGGGGTTCCTCCTACGAGCAGTACTTC. Translated, it gives CSARGWWTGGSSYEQYF.